This passage covers 21 T cell receptor beta chains from one sample sequenced in a study of blood T cells in healthy people across ages. The second PCR ran about 6 to 11 cycles with a sample-barcoded 5' primer and J-beta primers. TCRdb independently ran MiXCR on the 5' RACE reads; one entry per CDR3 protein. Altogether around 1,000,000 distinct CDR3 sequences are present, roughly 24% being singletons, with the ten largest covering around 0.7%. Another study also made use of these data, one on T cells of mothers and their children.

Sequencing input: blood. These receptors came from a girl aged 2 to 10 in good health.

The chain combines TRBV6-5 with TRBJ1-2, with D perhaps TRBD1 (6 bases). In germline, CDR1 is MNHEY, CDR2 SVGAGI. This CDR3 has 15 amino acids. In DNA form, the CDR3 reads TGTGCGGCATGGGGGCCGTCAATGGCTAACTATGGCTACACCTTC. It is translated as CAAWGPSMANYGYTF.

This clonotype has only a few counts. With a much larger clone just one base away, this may be a read error. The chain employs TRBV9 and TRBJ2-5, with D uncertain. The J call may be mistaken, given a closer DNA end match to TRBJ2-1. Germline V gives CDR1 SGDLS, CDR2 YYNGEE. This CDR3 is built from 11 residues. CDR3 protein: CASSVQDEQFF. CDR3 DNA: TGTGCCAGCAGCGTACAGGATGAGCAGTTCTTC.

The chain combines TRBV11-1 with TRBJ1-4, with TRBD1 as a possible D gene (5 bases). The CDR3 is 16 amino acids. Germline CDR1 is SGHAT and CDR2 is FQDESV (reference sequence). V lost 1 base and J 8 bases, leaving 17 bases between the germline ends. CDR3 sequence: CASSLGDSTEEEKLFF. The CDR3 nucleotides read TGTGCCAGCAGCTTAGGGGACTCGACAGAGGAGGAAAAACTGTTTTTT.

This clonotype appeared a few times. The chain employs TRBV5-6 and TRBJ2-1, with D unclear. The V end lost 4 bases, the J end lost 9 bases, and 17 bases lay between the germline ends. The germline CDR1 and CDR2 sequences are SGHDT and YYEEEE. The CDR3 loop spans 14 amino acids. The CDR3 protein is CASSRWWDSGEQFF. CDR3 DNA sequence: TGTGCCAGCAGCAGGTGGTGGGATTCGGGTGAGCAGTTCTTC.

The V gene is TRBV27, the J gene TRBJ2-5; maybe TRBD2 (5 bases). The V gene lost 5 bases and the J gene lost 7 bases, with 17 bases spanning the gap. CDR1 is MNHEY and CDR2 is SMNVEV in the germline V gene (reference sequence). This CDR3 comprises 14 residues. The CDR3 DNA reads as TGTGCCAGCAGTCCCGGACTGAGCCCGGCGACCCAGTACTTC. Its protein product is CASSPGLSPATQYF.

This clonotype was counted a few times. The chain links TRBV7-3 to TRBJ1-1; 9 positions agree with TRBD1. With V trimmed by 5 bases and J by 1 base, 11 bases remained unmatched. CDR3 length: 17 amino acids. Germline V gives CDR1 SGHTA, CDR2 FQGTGA. The chain's CDR3 is CASSRRGGTGKNTEAFF. DNA for the CDR3: TGTGCCAGCAGCCGCAGGGGAGGGACAGGGAAGAACACTGAAGCTTTCTTT.

This clonotype was detected only a few times. The chain couples TRBV19 to TRBJ2-4; 7 bases align to TRBD1. Germline trimming cut 5 bases from V and 1 base from J; bases unmatched to any gene: 5. CDR3 size: 15 residues. CDR1 is LNHDA and CDR2 is SQIVND in the germline V gene (reference sequence). CDR3 protein: CASSPRGIAKNIQYF. For the CDR3, the DNA is TGTGCCAGTAGTCCCAGGGGGATTGCCAAAAACATTCAGTACTTC.

This clonotype has only a few counts. The V gene is TRBV6-2 or TRBV6-3, the J gene TRBJ1-1; D possibly corresponds to TRBD1 (6 bases). V dropped 2 bases and J dropped 5 bases, with 12 bases sitting between them. The germline V gene has CDR1 MNHEY and CDR2 SVGEGT. CDR3 length equals 14 residues. The DNA for the CDR3 is TGTGCCAGCAGTTACGTCGGGGGCTGGACTGAAGCTTTCTTT. Protein sequence: CASSYVGGWTEAFF.

The chain couples TRBV5-5 to TRBJ2-3; 8 nucleotides agree with TRBD2. Trimming cost V 4 bases and J 5 bases; bases outside gene matches: 9. The CDR3 consists of 15 residues. Germline CDR1 is SGHKS and CDR2 is YYEKEE (reference sequence). As DNA, the CDR3 is TGTGCCAGCAGCCCGAGCGGGAGTGGGGTAGATACGCAGTATTTT. This encodes CASSPSGSGVDTQYF.

This clonotype was counted a few times. V and J are TRBV2 and TRBJ2-1; 10 nucleotides agree with TRBD1. CDR1 SNHLY and CDR2 FYNNEI come from the germline V gene. This CDR3 has 12 amino acids. The V and J ends lost 3 bases and 15 bases, in that order; junction bases with no gene match: 5. The CDR3, as DNA: TGTGCCAGCAGTGATCAGGACAGGGGGTTGTTCTTC. Amino acid sequence: CASSDQDRGLFF.

The chain employs TRBV29-1 and TRBJ2-1, with TRBD2 identical over 9 bases. CDR1 is SQVTM, CDR2 ANQGSEA, per germline. This CDR3 spans 16 amino acids. The junction had 14 bases not matched to a gene; V was cut back by 3 bases and J by 8 bases. The CDR3 sequence: CSVDGSLGLAYDEQFF. The CDR3, as DNA: TGCAGCGTTGATGGGTCTCTAGGACTAGCGTACGATGAGCAGTTCTTC.

The chain combines TRBV29-1 with TRBJ1-2; 10 nucleotides align to TRBD1. The CDR3 is 16 amino acids. The germline V gene has CDR1 SQVTM and CDR2 ANQGSEA. The junction had 17 bases not matched to a gene; V was cut back by 7 bases and J by 6 bases. CDR3 region: CSAFPGTGVEGDGYTF. CDR3 in DNA: TGCAGCGCCTTTCCCGGGACAGGGGTAGAGGGAGATGGCTACACCTTC.

This clonotype has only a few counts. V gene TRBV7-8 combines with J gene TRBJ2-1; TRBD2 might be the D (5 bases). The tail of the sequence fits TRBJ2-7 better, so the J call may be wrong. This CDR3 contains 13 residues. Germline V CDR1 and CDR2: SGHVS, FQNEAQ. The CDR3 sequence is CASSFPDSDEQYF. In DNA, the CDR3 is TGTGCCAGCAGCTTCCCGGACTCGGACGAGCAGTACTTC.

With regard to this clonotype: The junction differs from germline at one of its ends, possibly a read error. V and J are TRBV4-2 and TRBJ2-1, with D hard to call. This CDR3 region has 14 residues. Germline values: CDR1 LGHNA, CDR2 YNFKEQ. For the CDR3, the DNA is TGTGCCAGCAGCCAAAATCCTATCGTCGGGCTAAGGTACTTC. It codes for CASSQNPIVGLRYF.

On this clonotype: Mismatch with germline at one junction end may stem from a read error. V is TRBV29-1 and J is TRBJ1-1; D is uncertain. The CDR3 is 13 residues long. Germline CDR1 is SQVTM and CDR2 is ANQGSEA. The CDR3 nucleotides read TGCAGCGTGAGTGATAGTTTGAAGACTGAAGCTTTCTTT. This codes for CSVSDSLKTEAFF.

This clonotype was detected only once. In DNA, the CDR3 is TGTGCCACCAGTACTTGGTTCGGGACAGGCCCCGGGGAGCTGTTTTTT. It is translated as CATSTWFGTGPGELFF. V is TRBV24-1 and J is TRBJ2-2; TRBD1 aligns across 8 bases. The CDR3 loop spans 16 amino acids. CDR1 and CDR2 (germline): KGHDR, SFDVKD. V lost 6 bases and J lost 6; bases outside the gene matches: 11.

This clonotype showed up just a few times. The V gene is TRBV28, the J gene TRBJ2-5, with 10 bases matching TRBD2. Trimming at V came to 5 bases and at J to 1 base, leaving 13 bases not matched to a gene. CDR3 length: 18 amino acids. The germline V gene has CDR1 MDHEN and CDR2 SYDVKM. CDR3: CASSTGASGRPPQETQYF. CDR3 bases: TGTGCCAGCAGTACGGGGGCTAGCGGGAGACCCCCCCAAGAGACCCAGTACTTC.

The chain employs TRBV20-1 and TRBJ1-2; D not resolved. V lost 4 bases, J lost 7 bases, and 13 bases lay in between. The germline V gene has CDR1 DFQATT and CDR2 SNEGSKA (reference sequence). This CDR3 region has 12 residues. The DNA for the CDR3 is TGCAGTGCTAACCCTCTCGGAGCTGGCTACACCTTC. Its protein product is CSANPLGAGYTF.

The chain uses TRBV7-8 and TRBJ1-1; 7 bases map to TRBD1. V lost 5 bases, J lost 5 bases, and 14 bases stayed unmatched. The CDR3 has 16 residues. Germline V CDR1 and CDR2: SGHVS, FQNEAQ. In DNA form, the CDR3 reads TGTGCCAGCAGCCTAGACAGGGCACTTTTATATACTGAAGCTTTCTTT. Translation gives CASSLDRALLYTEAFF.

The CDR3 DNA reads as TGTGCCAGCAGTTTTTGGGGACAGGGTGCAGAGACCCAGTACTTC. Amino acid sequence: CASSFWGQGAETQYF. The chain uses TRBV12-3 or TRBV12-4 and TRBJ2-1, with TRBD1 identical over 9 bases. The DNA end lines up better with TRBJ2-5; the J call may be wrong. The CDR3 is 15 amino acids.

This clonotype has just a few counts. The genes are TRBV12-3 or TRBV12-4 and TRBJ2-3; the match to TRBD2 covers 7 bases. Losses at the gene ends were 5 bases for V and 0 bases for J; bases not matched to a gene: 11. The CDR3 is 17 amino acids. In DNA, the CDR3 is TGTGCCAGCAGTCCCGGGGGGTCCGCTGCTAGCACAGATACGCAGTATTTT. Residues: CASSPGGSAASTDTQYF.